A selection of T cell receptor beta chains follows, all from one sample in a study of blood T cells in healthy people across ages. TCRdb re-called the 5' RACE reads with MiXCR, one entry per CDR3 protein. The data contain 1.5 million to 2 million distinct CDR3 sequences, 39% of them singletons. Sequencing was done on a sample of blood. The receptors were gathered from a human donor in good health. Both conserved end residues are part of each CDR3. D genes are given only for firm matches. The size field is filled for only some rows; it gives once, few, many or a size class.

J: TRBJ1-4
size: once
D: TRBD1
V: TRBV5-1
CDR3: CASSFGDSNEKLFF

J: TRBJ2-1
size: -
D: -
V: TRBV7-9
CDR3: CASRSTGRSDEQFF

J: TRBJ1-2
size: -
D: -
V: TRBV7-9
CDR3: CASSFNGAHYGYTF

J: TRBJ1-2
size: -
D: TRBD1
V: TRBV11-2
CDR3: CASSFAGTANYDYTF

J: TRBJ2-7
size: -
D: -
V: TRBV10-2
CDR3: CASSELIKESSYEQYF

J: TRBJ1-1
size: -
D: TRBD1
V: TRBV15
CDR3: CATSSDRAYTEAFF

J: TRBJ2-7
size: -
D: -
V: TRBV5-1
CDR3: CASSNGDATYEQYF

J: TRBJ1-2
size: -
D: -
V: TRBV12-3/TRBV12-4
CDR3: CASSFRQNYYGYTF

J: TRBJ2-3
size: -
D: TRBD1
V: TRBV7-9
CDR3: CASRPGTGGSDTQYF

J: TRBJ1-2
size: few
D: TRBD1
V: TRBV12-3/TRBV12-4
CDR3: CASSLSRDSHNYGYTF

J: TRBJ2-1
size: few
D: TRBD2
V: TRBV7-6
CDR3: CASSLAPSGGPYNEQFF

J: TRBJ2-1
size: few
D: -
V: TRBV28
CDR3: CASSSRRVGYNEQFF

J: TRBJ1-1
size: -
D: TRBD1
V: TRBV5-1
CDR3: CASNNPGTGGTEAFF

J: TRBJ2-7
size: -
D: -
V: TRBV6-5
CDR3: CASSYSWSEGSYEQYF

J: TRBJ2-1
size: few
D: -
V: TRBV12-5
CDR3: CASGPSTGWAYNEQFF

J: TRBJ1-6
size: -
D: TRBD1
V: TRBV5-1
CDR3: CASSLATGDRVDSPLHF

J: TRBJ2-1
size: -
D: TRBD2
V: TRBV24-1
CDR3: CATSERLAAYNEQFF

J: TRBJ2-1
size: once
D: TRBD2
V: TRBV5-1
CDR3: CASSPPSGGTHNEQFF

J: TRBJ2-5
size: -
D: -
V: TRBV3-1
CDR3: CASTAAINLGGKETQYF

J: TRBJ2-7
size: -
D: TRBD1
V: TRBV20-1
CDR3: CSGMNPGGAGEQYF

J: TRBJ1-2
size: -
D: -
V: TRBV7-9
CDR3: CASSLRSWGVGGYTF

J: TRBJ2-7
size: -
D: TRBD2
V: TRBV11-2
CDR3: CASSHTGHGLAGGPLSYEQYF

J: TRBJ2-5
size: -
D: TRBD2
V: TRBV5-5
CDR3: CASTRRGVGGTQYF

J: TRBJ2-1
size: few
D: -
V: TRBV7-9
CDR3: CASSPGGAGSYNEQFF

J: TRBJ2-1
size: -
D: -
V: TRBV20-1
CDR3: CSARFLSAEANNEQFF

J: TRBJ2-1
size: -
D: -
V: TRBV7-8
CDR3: CASSLGSGNEQVF

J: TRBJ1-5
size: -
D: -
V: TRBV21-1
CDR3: CASSPRNRVGQPQHF

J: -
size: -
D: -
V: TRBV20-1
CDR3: CSASPPGAPETQYF

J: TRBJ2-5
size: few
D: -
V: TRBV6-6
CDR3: CASSPFGGGPQETQYF

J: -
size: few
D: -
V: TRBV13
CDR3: CASSRRVGSYEQYF

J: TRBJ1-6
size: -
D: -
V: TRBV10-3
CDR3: CAISEGVGGSPLHF

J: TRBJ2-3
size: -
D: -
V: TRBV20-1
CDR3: CSAWDNKARSTDTQYF

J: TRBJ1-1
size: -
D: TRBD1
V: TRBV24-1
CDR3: CASLTGGAVTEAFF

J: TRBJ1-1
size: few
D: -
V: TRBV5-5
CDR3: CASSLVAGSSEAFF

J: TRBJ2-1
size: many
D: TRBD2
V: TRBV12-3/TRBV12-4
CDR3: CASTRTSSYNEQFF

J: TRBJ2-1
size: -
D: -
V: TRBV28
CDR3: CASSLIGFYNEQFF

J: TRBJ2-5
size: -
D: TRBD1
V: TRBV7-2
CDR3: CASSLAPGTAQETQYF

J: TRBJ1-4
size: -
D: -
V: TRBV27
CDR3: CASSLSRGTTNEKLFF

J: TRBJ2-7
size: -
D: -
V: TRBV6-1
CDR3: CASKKTAESYEQYF

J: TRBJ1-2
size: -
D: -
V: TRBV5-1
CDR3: CASKSPRTNYGYTF

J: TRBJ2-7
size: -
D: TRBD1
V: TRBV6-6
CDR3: CAGRRGQGNHEQYF

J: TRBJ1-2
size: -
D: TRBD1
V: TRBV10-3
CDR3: CAISTTGEKVGYTF

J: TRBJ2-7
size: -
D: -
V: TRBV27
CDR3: CASSLLGSGPYEQYF

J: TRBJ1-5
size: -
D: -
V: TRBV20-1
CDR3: CSARGSSNQPQHF

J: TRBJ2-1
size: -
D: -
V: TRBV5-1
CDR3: CASSLGGSGPNEQFF

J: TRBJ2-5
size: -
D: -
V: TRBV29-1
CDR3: CSVEDVDVAQETQYF